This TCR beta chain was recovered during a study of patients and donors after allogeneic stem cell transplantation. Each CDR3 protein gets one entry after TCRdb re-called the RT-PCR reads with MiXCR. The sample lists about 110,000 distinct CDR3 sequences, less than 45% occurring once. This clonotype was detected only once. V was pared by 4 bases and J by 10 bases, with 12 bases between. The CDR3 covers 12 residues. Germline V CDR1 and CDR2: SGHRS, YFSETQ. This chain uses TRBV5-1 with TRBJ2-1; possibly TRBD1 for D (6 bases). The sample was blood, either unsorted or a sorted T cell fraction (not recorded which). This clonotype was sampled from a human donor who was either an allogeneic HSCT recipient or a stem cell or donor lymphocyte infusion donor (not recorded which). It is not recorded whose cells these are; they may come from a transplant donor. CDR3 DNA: TGCGCCAGCAGCCTAACAGGGCTGGAGCAGTTCTTC. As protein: CASSLTGLEQFF.